This record concerns one T cell receptor (beta chain) sequence. Produced via immunoSEQ multiplex PCR; TCRdb's table is partial and in-frame only. Of approximately 15,000 clones listed, more than 80% were seen once; the top ten hold about 25%. This entry belongs to a study of T cells in localized non-small cell lung cancer. This CDR3 comprises 18 residues. V was shortened by 2 bases and J by 2 bases, with 19 bases between the two germline ends. Per germline, CDR1 LGHNT and CDR2 FRNRAP. Sequenced here: peripheral blood, sampled before any cancer treatment. This sequence was found in a female donor older than 55 with stage I squamous cell lung carcinoma. J is TRBJ1-5 and V is TRBV12-5; no firm D call. The CDR3 sequence: CASGLTEGRVGRNQPQHF. The CDR3 bases are TGTGCTAGTGGTTTGACGGAGGGCCGGGTGGGTCGCAATCAGCCCCAGCATTTT. The variable domain in full, with the rest retrieved from reference TRBV12-5 and TRBJ1-5, is DARVTQTPRHKVTEMGQEVTMRCQPILGHNTVFWYRQTMMQGLELLAYFRNRAPLDDSGMPKDRFSAEMPDATLATLKIQPSEPRDSAVYFCASGLTEGRVGRNQPQHFGDGTRLSIL.